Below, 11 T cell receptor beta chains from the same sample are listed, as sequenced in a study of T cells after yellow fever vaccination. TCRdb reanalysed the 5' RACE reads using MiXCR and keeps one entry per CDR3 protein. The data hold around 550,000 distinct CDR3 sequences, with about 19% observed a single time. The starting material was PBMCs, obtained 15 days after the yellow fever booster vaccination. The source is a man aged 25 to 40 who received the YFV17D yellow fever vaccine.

The CDR3 here is CASGGANYGYTF. The DNA for the CDR3 is TGTGCCAGCGGTGGGGCGAACTATGGCTACACCTTC. The rearrangement uses TRBV27 and TRBJ1-2; D perhaps matches TRBD1 (5 bases). The germline V gene encodes CDR1 MNHEY and CDR2 SMNVEV (reference sequence). CDR3 length equals 12 residues. The V and J ends lost 8 bases and 2 bases respectively, with 9 bases between them.

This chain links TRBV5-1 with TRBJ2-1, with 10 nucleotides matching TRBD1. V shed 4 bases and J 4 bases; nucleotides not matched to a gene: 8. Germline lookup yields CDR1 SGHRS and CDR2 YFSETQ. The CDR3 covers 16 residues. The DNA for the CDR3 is TGCGCCAGCAGCCCTCCCGGGACAGGGGCTTACAATGAGCAGTTCTTC. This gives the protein CASSPPGTGAYNEQFF.

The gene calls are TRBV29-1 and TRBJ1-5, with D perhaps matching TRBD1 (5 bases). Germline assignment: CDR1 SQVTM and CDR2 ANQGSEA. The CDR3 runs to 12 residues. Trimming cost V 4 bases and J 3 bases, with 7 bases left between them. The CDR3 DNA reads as TGCAGCGTTGCAGGGATCAATCAGCCCCAGCATTTT. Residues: CSVAGINQPQHF. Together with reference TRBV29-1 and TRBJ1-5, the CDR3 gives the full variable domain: SAVISQKPSRDICQRGTSLTIQCQVDSQVTMMFWYRQQPGQSLTLIATANQGSEATYESGFVIDKFPISRPNLTFSTLTVSNMSPEDSSIYLCSVAGINQPQHFGDGTRLSIL.

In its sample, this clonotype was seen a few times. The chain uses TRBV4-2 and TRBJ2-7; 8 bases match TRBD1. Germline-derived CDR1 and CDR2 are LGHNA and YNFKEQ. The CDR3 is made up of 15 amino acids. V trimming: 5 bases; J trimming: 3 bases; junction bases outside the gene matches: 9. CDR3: CASSERRGQGYEQYF. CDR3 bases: TGTGCCAGCAGCGAAAGAAGAGGACAGGGCTACGAGCAGTACTTC.

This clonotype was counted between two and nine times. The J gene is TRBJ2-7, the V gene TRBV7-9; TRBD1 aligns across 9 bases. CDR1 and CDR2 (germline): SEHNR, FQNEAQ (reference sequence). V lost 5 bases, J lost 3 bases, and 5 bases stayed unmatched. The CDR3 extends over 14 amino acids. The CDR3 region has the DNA TGTGCCAGCAGCCGACAGGGGGTGGGCTACGAGCAGTACTTC. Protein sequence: CASSRQGVGYEQYF.

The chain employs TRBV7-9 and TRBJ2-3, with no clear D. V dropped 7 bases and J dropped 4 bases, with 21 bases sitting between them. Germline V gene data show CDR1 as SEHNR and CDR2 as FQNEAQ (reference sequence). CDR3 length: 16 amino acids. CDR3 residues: CASNPLLPPGPDTQYF. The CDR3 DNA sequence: TGTGCCAGCAACCCACTACTCCCGCCGGGCCCAGATACGCAGTATTTT.

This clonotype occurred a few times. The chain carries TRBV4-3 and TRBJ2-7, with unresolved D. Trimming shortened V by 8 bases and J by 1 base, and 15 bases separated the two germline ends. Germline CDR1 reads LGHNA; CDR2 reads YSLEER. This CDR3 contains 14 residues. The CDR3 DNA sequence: TGCGCCAGCTCCGCCCAGCGCCAGTCCTACGAGCAGTACTTC. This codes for CASSAQRQSYEQYF.

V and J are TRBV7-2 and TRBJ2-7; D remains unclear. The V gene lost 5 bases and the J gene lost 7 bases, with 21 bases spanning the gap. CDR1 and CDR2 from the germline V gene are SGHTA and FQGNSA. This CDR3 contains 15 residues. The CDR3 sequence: CASSLTPGDLDEQYF. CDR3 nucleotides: TGTGCCAGCAGCCTTACCCCAGGTGACTTGGATGAGCAGTACTTC.

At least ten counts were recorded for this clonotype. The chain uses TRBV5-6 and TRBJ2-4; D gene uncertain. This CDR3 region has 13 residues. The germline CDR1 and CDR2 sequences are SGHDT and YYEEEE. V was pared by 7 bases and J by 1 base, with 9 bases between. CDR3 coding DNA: TGTGCCAGCGCCCTGTCGGCCAAAAACATTCAGTACTTC. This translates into CASALSAKNIQYF.

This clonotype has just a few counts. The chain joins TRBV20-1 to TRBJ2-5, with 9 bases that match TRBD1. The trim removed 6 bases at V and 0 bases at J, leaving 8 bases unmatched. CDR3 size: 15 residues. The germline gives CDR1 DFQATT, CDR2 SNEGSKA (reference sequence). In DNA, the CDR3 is TGCAGTGCCCCTCCAGGGACAGGGTACCAAGAGACCCAGTACTTC. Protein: CSAPPGTGYQETQYF.

The CDR3 nucleotides read TGCAGCGTTGTGTTCACGGCGGAGACCCAGTACTTC. Translation gives CSVVFTAETQYF. The chain employs TRBV29-1 and TRBJ2-5; D gene uncertain. The CDR3 sequence is 12 residues long. The V end was cut by 4 bases, the J end by 5 bases, with 11 bases between. From germline, CDR1 is SQVTM and CDR2 ANQGSEA.